This TCR beta chain was sequenced during a study of cytomegalovirus exposure and HLA in healthy donors. Study-wide results and caveats: Most of the CMV-associated TCR beta chains (in a later analysis) appeared to be HLA-restricted.

To note about this clone: The antigen is not known.

PCR primers comprised 60 Vbeta and 13 Jbeta primers. TCRdb's table, derived via immunoSEQ multiplex PCR, lists solely in-frame clones and lacks some. This table holds some 96,000 clones, approximately 76% found once. The donors (healthy individuals) were bone marrow donors. The clonotype comes from a man aged 35 to 55 in good health and CMV-seronegative. Sample: PBMCs.

The CDR3 DNA follows: TGTGCCAGCAGACCGGGGGTTCAAGAGACCCAGTACTTC. The encoded protein is CASRPGVQETQYF. The chain uses TRBV27 and TRBJ2-5; tentatively, D is TRBD2 (6 bases). Trimming took off 6 bases at V and 2 bases at J, with 10 bases between the two ends. The CDR3 loop spans 13 amino acids. Per germline, CDR1 MNHEY and CDR2 SMNVEV (reference sequence).